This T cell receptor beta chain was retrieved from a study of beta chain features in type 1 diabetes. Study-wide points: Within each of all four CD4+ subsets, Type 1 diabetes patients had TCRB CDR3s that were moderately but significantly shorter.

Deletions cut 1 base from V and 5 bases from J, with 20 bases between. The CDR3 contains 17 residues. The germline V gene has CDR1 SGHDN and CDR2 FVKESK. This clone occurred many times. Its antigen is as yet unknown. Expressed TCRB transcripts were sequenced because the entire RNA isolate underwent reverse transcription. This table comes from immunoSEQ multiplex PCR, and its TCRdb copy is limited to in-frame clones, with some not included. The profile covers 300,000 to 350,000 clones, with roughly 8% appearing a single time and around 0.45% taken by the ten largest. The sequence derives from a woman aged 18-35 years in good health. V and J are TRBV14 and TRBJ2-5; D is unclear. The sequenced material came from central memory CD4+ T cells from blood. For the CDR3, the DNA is TGTGCCAGCAGCCAAGGCGTTAGCCGTCCTCCTCCGGAGACCCAGTACTTC. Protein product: CASSQGVSRPPPETQYF.